Listed below are T cell receptor beta chains from one sample, sequenced in a study of blood T cell repertoires in COVID-19. Method: immunoSEQ multiplex PCR; TCRdb's copy keeps in-frame clones and lacks some. The table has about 87,000 clones, approximately 82% seen once. The sequencing sample was made of peripheral blood. These receptor sequences come from a woman aged 70-85 years with acute or convalescent COVID-19. CDR3s include the opening cysteine and the closing phenylalanine or tryptophan. D genes are given only for firm matches. Clone sizes are given selectively: once, few, many, or a class where the clone is expanded.

v_gene,d_gene,abundance,j_gene,CDR3nt,CDR3aa
TRBV9,NA,NA,TRBJ1-4,TGTGCCAGCAGCGTTGGGCCCGGGCGGGGCACTAATGAAAAACTGTTTTTT,CASSVGPGRGTNEKLFF
TRBV12-5,NA,NA,TRBJ1-1,TGTGCTAGTGGTCCACAGGTGAACACTGAAGCTTTCTTT,CASGPQVNTEAFF
TRBV19,NA,NA,TRBJ1-3,TGTGCCAGTATCCGGGGAAACACCATATATTTT,CASIRGNTIYF
TRBV2,TRBD1,once,TRBJ2-5,TGTGCCAGAAGACAGGGGGTAGAGACCCAGTACTTC,CARRQGVETQYF
TRBV7-2,NA,NA,TRBJ1-2,TGTGCCAGCAGGCCAACAGGGACCTATGGCTACACCTTC,CASRPTGTYGYTF
TRBV18,NA,NA,TRBJ1-4,TGTGCCAGCTCACCAGGGGGGGCTCGGGAAAAACTGTTTTTT,CASSPGGAREKLFF
TRBV7-2,NA,NA,TRBJ2-5,TGTGCCAGCAGCTTAGAACTTAAAGAGACCCAGTACTTC,CASSLELKETQYF
TRBV10-1,TRBD2,NA,TRBJ2-1,TGCGCCAGCAAGGCCGGGGGGGTTGGTGAGCAGTTCTTC,CASKAGGVGEQFF
TRBV7-3,TRBD1,NA,TRBJ1-2,TGTGCCAGCAGCTCAGACAGGGGCTATGGCTACACCTTC,CASSSDRGYGYTF
TRBV29-1,NA,NA,TRBJ2-4,TGCAGCGTTGAAGGGGGCGAGAACATTCAGTACTTC,CSVEGGENIQYF
TRBV11-2,NA,NA,TRBJ2-4,TGTGCCAGCAGTTCATCACCGGGAGACAGGGTCTTC,CASSSSPGDRVF
TRBV28,NA,NA,TRBJ2-6,TGTGCCAGCCTACGGGCTGGGGCCAACGTCCTGACTTTC,CASLRAGANVLTF
TRBV3-1/TRBV3-2,TRBD1,NA,TRBJ2-1,TGTGCCAGCAGTTTCACAGGGGGCAGGGAGCAGTTCTTC,CASSFTGGREQFF
TRBV27,NA,NA,TRBJ1-6,TGTGCCAGCAGACACCCCGGGATTGATAATTCACCCCTCCACTTT,CASRHPGIDNSPLHF
TRBV19,NA,few,TRBJ1-1,TGTGCCAGTAGTATCGTCGGAGGTACCGAAGCTTTCTTT,CASSIVGGTEAFF
TRBV3-1/TRBV3-2,NA,NA,TRBJ1-5,TGTGCCAGCAGCCAGCGGGGCTCGGGGGTACGAGAGCCCCAGCATTTT,CASSQRGSGVREPQHF
TRBV6-5,TRBD1,NA,TRBJ2-7,TGTGCCAGCAGTCGTTCCGGGACAGGGTCGGGCGAGCAGTACTTC,CASSRSGTGSGEQYF
TRBV5-6,NA,once,TRBJ1-1,TGTGCCAGCAGCTTGGGCCTACAGGTCTTGAAGAACACTGAAGCTTTCTTT,CASSLGLQVLKNTEAFF
TRBV12-5,NA,NA,TRBJ2-3,TGTGCTAGTGGACAGGACAGCCTGAGAGATACGCAGTATTTT,CASGQDSLRDTQYF
TRBV6-1,TRBD1,once,TRBJ1-5,TGTGCCAGCAGTGAAGCAGGGACAGGGCTTATGGATCAGCCCCAGCATTTT,CASSEAGTGLMDQPQHF
TRBV27,TRBD2,NA,TRBJ2-2,TGTGCCAGCAAAATGCAGCGGGGGCTTAACACCGGGGAGCTGTTTTTT,CASKMQRGLNTGELFF
TRBV3-1/TRBV3-2,TRBD2,NA,TRBJ2-3,TGTGCCAGCAGCCCAAGGACTAGCGGGGGGGGTAGCACAGATACGCAGTATTTT,CASSPRTSGGGSTDTQYF
TRBV28,TRBD2,NA,TRBJ2-3,TGTGCCAGCAGTTTTCTGGACAGCGGGGGGGCCTTAGATACGCAGTATTTT,CASSFLDSGGALDTQYF
TRBV6-1,NA,NA,TRBJ1-6,TGTGCCAGCAGTGCTGTAGAAAGCTCCTATAATTCACCCCTCCACTTT,CASSAVESSYNSPLHF
TRBV6-1,NA,NA,TRBJ1-2,TGTGCCAGCAGTGAACGGTGGACAGTCGGGCCTATAAGGGGCTACACCTTC,CASSERWTVGPIRGYTF
TRBV2,TRBD1,NA,TRBJ1-5,TGTGCCAGCGCGCGGACAGGGCGAAATCAGCCCCAGCATTTT,CASARTGRNQPQHF
TRBV29-1,TRBD1,NA,TRBJ1-2,TGCAGCGTTGATGACAGGGATAAAATTGGCTACACCTTC,CSVDDRDKIGYTF
TRBV5-1,NA,NA,TRBJ1-1,TGCGCCAGCAGCTTGTATGGGGCTAACACTGAAGCTTTCTTT,CASSLYGANTEAFF
TRBV15,NA,NA,TRBJ1-5,TGTGCCACCAGCAGCCGGTTTATCTATAGCAATCAGCCCCAGCATTTT,CATSSRFIYSNQPQHF
TRBV7-9,NA,NA,TRBJ1-2,TGTGCCAGCAGCCCTGGGGGGGACTCTGGCTACACCTTC,CASSPGGDSGYTF
TRBV28,TRBD1,NA,TRBJ1-5,TGTGCCGTCACGACAGGGGATCAGCCCCAGCATTTT,CAVTTGDQPQHF
TRBV28,TRBD1,NA,TRBJ1-2,TGTGCCAGCAGATATCCGACAGGGGGTTATGGCTACACCTTC,CASRYPTGGYGYTF
TRBV11-2,NA,NA,TRBJ1-1,TGTGCCAGCAGCTTATTCGTCGGGGTGAACACTGAAGCTTTCTTT,CASSLFVGVNTEAFF
TRBV14,TRBD1,NA,TRBJ2-7,TGTGCCAGCAGCCTCCCCGGGACAGGTCGGTACGAGCAGTACTTC,CASSLPGTGRYEQYF
TRBV7-8,NA,NA,TRBJ1-1,TGTGCCAGCAGTTATGACAGCAACACTGAAGCTTTCTTT,CASSYDSNTEAFF
TRBV5-1,NA,NA,TRBJ2-3,TGCGCCAGCAGCTTGTGGGGGGGCACAGATACGCAGTATTTT,CASSLWGGTDTQYF
TRBV3-1/TRBV3-2,TRBD1,NA,TRBJ1-5,TGTGCCAGCAGCCTCTCCGGGACAGCTAGCAATCAGCCCCAGCATTTT,CASSLSGTASNQPQHF
TRBV21-1,NA,once,TRBJ2-1,TGTGCCAGCAGACCACAAAACGGCGACAGATACAATGAGCAGTTCTTC,CASRPQNGDRYNEQFF
TRBV27,TRBD1,NA,TRBJ1-2,TGTGCCAGCAGTTACATGTACAGGGGAGGCTATGGCTACACCTTC,CASSYMYRGGYGYTF
TRBV5-1,NA,NA,TRBJ1-1,TGCGCCAGCAGCTTAACAGGGAACACTGAAGCTTTCTTT,CASSLTGNTEAFF
TRBV30,NA,NA,TRBJ1-2,TGTGCCTGGAGTCCACGGTCCTTCTATAACTATGGCTACACCTTC,CAWSPRSFYNYGYTF
TRBV2,TRBD1,NA,TRBJ1-4,TGTGCCAGCAGTGTTGGGGACAGCTATAATGAAAAACTGTTTTTT,CASSVGDSYNEKLFF
TRBV7-9,NA,few,TRBJ1-5,TGTGCCAGCAGCTTACTGGGAGGCAATCAGCCCCAGCATTTT,CASSLLGGNQPQHF
TRBV24-1,NA,NA,TRBJ2-1,TGTGCCACCAGTGACAAGCGCGGATCCGACTCAAGGAATGAGCAGTTCTTC,CATSDKRGSDSRNEQFF
TRBV24-1,TRBD1,NA,TRBJ1-1,TGTGCCACCAGTGCCGCCGGGACAGGGGGCTCTGAAGCTTTCTTT,CATSAAGTGGSEAFF
TRBV5-5,TRBD1,NA,TRBJ1-1,TGTGCCAGCAGCTTGAATAGGGGGCACACTGAAGCTTTCTTT,CASSLNRGHTEAFF
TRBV6-5,NA,NA,TRBJ1-4,TGTGCCAGCGTCGCAGGAACAACTAATGAAAAACTGTTTTTT,CASVAGTTNEKLFF
TRBV6-1,NA,NA,TRBJ1-3,TGTGCCAGCAGTGAAGCGGGCGGGGGCTCTGGAAACACCATATATTTT,CASSEAGGGSGNTIYF
TRBV5-1,NA,NA,TRBJ1-3,TGCGCCAGCAGCTTGGCTGGGCAGGGGAGAAACACCATATATTTT,CASSLAGQGRNTIYF
TRBV7-9,NA,NA,TRBJ2-5,TGTGCCAGCAGCTTAGCGCAGGGTCAGGGAGAGACCCAGTACTTC,CASSLAQGQGETQYF
TRBV27,TRBD2,once,TRBJ2-2,TGTGCCAGCAGTTTTGAACTAGCGGGGGGCTTGAACACCGGGGAGCTGTTTTTT,CASSFELAGGLNTGELFF
TRBV3-1/TRBV3-2,TRBD1,NA,TRBJ2-7,TGTGCCAGCAGCCAAGACCTGGGGACAGCGCAAGAGCAGTACTTC,CASSQDLGTAQEQYF
TRBV5-1,TRBD2,NA,TRBJ2-5,TGCGCCAGCAGCGTTAGCGGGGGAGAGACCCAGTACTTC,CASSVSGGETQYF
TRBV18,TRBD1,NA,TRBJ1-2,TGTGCCAGCTCACCGATGCAGGGGGCCTTTGGCTACACCTTC,CASSPMQGAFGYTF
TRBV29-1,TRBD2,few,TRBJ2-3,TGCAGCGCCCGGACTAGCGGGGTTTCAGATACGCAGTATTTT,CSARTSGVSDTQYF
TRBV3-1/TRBV3-2,NA,once,TRBJ2-1,TGTGCCAGCAGCCAAGATTTACGCAGCGGGACATACAATGAGCAGTTCTTC,CASSQDLRSGTYNEQFF
TRBV5-5,NA,NA,TRBJ1-6,TGTGCCAGCAGCTTGGAGAACATCAGAGGGGGTGTAAACTCACCCCTCCACTTT,CASSLENIRGGVNSPLHF
TRBV3-1/TRBV3-2,NA,NA,TRBJ1-2,TGTGCCAGCAGCCCGGCAGGGGTCTATGGCTACACCTTC,CASSPAGVYGYTF
TRBV4-1,NA,once,TRBJ1-5,TGCGCCAGCAGCCCGCCGGGGAGGGGAGAACAGCCCCAGCATTTT,CASSPPGRGEQPQHF